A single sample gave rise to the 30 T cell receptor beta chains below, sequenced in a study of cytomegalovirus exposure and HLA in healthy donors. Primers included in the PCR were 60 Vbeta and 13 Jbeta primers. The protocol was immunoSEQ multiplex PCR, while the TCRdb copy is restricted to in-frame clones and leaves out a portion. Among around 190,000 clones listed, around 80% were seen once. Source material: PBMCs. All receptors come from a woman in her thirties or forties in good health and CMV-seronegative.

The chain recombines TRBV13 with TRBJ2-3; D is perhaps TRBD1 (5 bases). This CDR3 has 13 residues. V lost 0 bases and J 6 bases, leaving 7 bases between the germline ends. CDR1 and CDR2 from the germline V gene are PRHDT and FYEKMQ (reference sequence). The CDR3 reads CASSLGGRDTQYF. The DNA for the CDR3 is TGTGCCAGCAGCTTAGGGGGGCGTGATACGCAGTATTTT.

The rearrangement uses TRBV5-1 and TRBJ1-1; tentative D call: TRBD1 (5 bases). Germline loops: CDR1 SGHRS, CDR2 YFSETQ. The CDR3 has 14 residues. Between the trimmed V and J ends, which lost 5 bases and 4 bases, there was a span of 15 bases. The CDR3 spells CASRGDWGSTEAFF. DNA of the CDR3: TGCGCCAGCAGGGGTGACTGGGGCTCCACTGAAGCTTTCTTT.

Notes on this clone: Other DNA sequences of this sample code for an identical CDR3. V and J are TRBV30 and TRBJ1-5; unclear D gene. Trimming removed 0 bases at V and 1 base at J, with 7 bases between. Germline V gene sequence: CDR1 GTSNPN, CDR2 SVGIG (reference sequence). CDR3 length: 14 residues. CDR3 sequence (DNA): TGTGCCTGGAGTGTACTATCCAGCAATCAGCCCCAGCATTTT. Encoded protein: CAWSVLSSNQPQHF.

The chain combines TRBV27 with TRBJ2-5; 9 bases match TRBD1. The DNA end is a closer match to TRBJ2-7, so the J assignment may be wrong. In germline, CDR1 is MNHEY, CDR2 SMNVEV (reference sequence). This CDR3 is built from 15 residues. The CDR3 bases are TGTGCCAGCAGTCTTGGACAGGGGCGCACCTACGAGCAGTACTTC. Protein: CASSLGQGRTYEQYF.

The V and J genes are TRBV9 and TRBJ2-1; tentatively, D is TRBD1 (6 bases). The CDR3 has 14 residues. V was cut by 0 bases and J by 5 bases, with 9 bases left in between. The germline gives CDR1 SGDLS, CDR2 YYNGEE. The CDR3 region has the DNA TGTGCCAGCAGCGTAGGGTCAGGGGACAATGAGCAGTTCTTC. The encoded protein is CASSVGSGDNEQFF.

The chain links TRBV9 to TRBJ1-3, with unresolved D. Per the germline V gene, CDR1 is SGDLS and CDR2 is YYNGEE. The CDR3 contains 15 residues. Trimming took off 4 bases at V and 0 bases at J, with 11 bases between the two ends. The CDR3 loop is CASSSHSFSGNTIYF. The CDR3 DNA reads TGTGCCAGCAGCTCGCACAGCTTCTCTGGAAACACCATATATTTT.

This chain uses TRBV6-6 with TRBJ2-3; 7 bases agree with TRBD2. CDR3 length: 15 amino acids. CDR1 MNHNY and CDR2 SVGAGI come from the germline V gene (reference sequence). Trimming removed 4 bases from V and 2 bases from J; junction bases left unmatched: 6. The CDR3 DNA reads TGTGCCAGCAGTTTGGTGGGAGGGCCCACAGATACGCAGTATTTT. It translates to CASSLVGGPTDTQYF.

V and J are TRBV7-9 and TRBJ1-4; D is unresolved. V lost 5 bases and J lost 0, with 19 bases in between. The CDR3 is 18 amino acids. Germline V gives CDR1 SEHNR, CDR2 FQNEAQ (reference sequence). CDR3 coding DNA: TGTGCCAGCAGCCATCGGGGAGGTTTGCAGGCAACTAATGAAAAACTGTTTTTT. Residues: CASSHRGGLQATNEKLFF. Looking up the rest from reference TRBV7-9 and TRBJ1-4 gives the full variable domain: DTGVSQNPRHKITKRGQNVTFRCDPISEHNRLYWYRQTLGQGPEFLTYFQNEAQLEKSRLLSDRFSAERPKGSFSTLEIQRTEQGDSAMYLCASSHRGGLQATNEKLFFGSGTQLSVL.

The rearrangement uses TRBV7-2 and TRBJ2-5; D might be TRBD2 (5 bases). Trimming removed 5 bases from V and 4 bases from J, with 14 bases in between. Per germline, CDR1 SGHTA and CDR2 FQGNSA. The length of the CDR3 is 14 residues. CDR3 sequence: CASSPEAGRETQYF. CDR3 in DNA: TGTGCCAGCAGCCCCGAAGCTGGGAGAGAGACCCAGTACTTC.

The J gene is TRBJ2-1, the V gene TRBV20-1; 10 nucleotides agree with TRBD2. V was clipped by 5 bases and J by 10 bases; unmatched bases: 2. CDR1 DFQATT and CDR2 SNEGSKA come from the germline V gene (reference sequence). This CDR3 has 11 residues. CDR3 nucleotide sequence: TGCAGTGCTCAGACTAGCGGGGAGCAGTTCTTC. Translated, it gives CSAQTSGEQFF.

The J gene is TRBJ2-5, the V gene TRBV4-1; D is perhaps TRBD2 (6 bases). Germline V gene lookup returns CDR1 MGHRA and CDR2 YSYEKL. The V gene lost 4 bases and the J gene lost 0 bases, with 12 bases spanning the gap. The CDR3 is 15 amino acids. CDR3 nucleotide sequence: TGCGCCAGCAGCCCGGGACTCCTGTACCAAGAGACCCAGTACTTC. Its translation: CASSPGLLYQETQYF.

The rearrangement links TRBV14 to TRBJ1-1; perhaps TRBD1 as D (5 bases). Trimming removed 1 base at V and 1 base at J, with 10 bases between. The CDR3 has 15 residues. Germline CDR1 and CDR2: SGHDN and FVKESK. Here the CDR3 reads CASSQVGGRNTEAFF. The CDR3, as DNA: TGTGCCAGCAGCCAAGTGGGGGGGAGGAACACTGAAGCTTTCTTT.

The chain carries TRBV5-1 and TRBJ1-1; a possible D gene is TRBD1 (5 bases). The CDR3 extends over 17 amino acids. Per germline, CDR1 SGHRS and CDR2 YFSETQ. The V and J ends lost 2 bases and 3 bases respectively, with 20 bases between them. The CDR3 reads CASSFGGTSPWDTEAFF. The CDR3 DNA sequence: TGCGCCAGCAGCTTCGGCGGGACTTCGCCCTGGGACACTGAAGCTTTCTTT.

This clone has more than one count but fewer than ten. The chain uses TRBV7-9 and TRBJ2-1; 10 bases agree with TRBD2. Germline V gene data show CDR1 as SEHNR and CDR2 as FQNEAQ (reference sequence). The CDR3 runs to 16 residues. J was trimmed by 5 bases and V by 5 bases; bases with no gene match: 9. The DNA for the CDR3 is TGTGCCAGCAGCATAGACCTAGCGGGAGTGAACAATGAGCAGTTCTTC. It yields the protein CASSIDLAGVNNEQFF.

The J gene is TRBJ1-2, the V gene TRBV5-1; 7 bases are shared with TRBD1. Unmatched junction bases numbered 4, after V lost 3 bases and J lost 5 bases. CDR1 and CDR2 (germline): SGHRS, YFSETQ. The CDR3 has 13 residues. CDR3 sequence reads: CASSSTGRYGYTF. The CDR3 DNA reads TGCGCCAGCAGCTCGACAGGGCGGTATGGCTACACCTTC.

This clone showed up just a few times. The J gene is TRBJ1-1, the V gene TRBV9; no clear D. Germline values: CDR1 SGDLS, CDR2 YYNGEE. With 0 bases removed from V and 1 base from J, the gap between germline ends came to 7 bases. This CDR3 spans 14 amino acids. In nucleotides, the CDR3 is TGTGCCAGCAGCGTAGTCGCAGGGAACACTGAAGCTTTCTTT. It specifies CASSVVAGNTEAFF. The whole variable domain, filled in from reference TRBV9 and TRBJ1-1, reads DSGVTQTPKHLITATGQRVTLRCSPRSGDLSVYWYQQSLDQGLQFLIQYYNGEERAKGNILERFSAQQFPDLHSELNLSSLELGDSALYFCASSVVAGNTEAFFGQGTRLTVV.

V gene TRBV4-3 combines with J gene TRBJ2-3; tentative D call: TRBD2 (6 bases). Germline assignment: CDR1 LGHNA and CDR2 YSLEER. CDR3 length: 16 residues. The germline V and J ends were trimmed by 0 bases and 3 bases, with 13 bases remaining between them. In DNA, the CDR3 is TGCGCCAGCAGCCAAGACGTCGGGAGAAGGACAGATACGCAGTATTTT. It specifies CASSQDVGRRTDTQYF.

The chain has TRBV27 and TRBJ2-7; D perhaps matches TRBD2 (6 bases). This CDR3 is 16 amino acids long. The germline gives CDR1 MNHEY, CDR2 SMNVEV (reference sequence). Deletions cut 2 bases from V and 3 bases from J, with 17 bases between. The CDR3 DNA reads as TGTGCCAGCAGTTTAATGGGTAGCGGCAGCTACTACGAGCAGTACTTC. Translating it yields CASSLMGSGSYYEQYF.

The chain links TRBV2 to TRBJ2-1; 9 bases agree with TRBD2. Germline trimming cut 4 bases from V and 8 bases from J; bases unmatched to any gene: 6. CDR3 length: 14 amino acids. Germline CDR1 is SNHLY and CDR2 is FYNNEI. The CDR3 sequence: CASSVAGGPYEQFF. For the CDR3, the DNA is TGTGCCAGCAGTGTGGCGGGAGGGCCCTATGAGCAGTTCTTC.

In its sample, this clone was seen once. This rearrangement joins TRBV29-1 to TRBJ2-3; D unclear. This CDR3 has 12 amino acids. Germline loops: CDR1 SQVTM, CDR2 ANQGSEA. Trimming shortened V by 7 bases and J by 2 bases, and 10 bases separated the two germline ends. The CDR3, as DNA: TGCAGCGACTCGTCCTACACAGATACGCAGTATTTT. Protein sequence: CSDSSYTDTQYF.

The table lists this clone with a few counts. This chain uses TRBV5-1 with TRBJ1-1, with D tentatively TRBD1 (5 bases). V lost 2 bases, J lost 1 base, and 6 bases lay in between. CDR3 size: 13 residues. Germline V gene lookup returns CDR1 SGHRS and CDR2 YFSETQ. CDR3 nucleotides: TGCGCCAGCAGCTTTAGGGGGAACACTGAAGCTTTCTTT. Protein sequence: CASSFRGNTEAFF.

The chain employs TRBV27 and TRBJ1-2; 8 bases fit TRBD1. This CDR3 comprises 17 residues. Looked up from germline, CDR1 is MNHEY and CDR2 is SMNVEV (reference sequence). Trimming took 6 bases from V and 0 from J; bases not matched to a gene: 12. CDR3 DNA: TGTGCCAGCAGGACGAGGACAGGGAAGGCGGCTAACTATGGCTACACCTTC. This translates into CASRTRTGKAANYGYTF.

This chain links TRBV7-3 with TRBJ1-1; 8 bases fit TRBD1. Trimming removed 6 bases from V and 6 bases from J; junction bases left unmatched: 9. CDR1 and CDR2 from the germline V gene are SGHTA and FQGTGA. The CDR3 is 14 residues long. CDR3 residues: CASSRGQGESEAFF. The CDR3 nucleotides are TGTGCCAGCAGTCGTGGACAGGGTGAGTCTGAAGCTTTCTTT.

This CDR3 reads CASRGTGVQSDGYTF. CDR3 sequence (DNA): TGTGCCAGCAGGGGGACAGGGGTTCAGTCGGATGGCTACACCTTC. The gene calls are TRBV6-1 and TRBJ1-2, with 10 bases fitting TRBD1. CDR3 size: 15 residues. Germline-derived CDR1 and CDR2 are MNHNS and SASEGT. The V gene end was trimmed by 6 bases and the J gene end by 6 bases; junction bases not matched to a gene: 10.

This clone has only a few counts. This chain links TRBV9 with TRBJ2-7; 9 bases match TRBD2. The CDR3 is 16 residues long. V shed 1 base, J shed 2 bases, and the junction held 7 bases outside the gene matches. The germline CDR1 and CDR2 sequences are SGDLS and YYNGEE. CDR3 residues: CASSVTQAGGPYEQYF. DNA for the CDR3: TGTGCCAGCAGCGTAACCCAAGCGGGAGGACCCTACGAGCAGTACTTC.

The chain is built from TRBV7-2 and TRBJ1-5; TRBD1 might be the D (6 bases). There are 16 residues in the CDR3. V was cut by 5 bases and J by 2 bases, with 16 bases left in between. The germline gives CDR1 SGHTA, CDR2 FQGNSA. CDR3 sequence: CASSPEQGIGNQPQHF. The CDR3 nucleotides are TGTGCCAGCAGCCCGGAACAGGGTATAGGCAATCAGCCCCAGCATTTT. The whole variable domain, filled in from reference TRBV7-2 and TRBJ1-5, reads GAGVSQSPSNKVTEKGKDVELRCDPISGHTALYWYRQSLGQGLEFLIYFQGNSAPDKSGLPSDRFSAERTGGSVSTLTIQRTQQEDSAVYLCASSPEQGIGNQPQHFGDGTRLSIL.

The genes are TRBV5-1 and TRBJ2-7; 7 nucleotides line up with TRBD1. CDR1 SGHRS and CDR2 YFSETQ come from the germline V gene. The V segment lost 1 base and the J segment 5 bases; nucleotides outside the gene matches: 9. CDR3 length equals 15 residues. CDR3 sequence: CASSLPLQGLDEQYF. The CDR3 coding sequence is TGCGCCAGCAGCTTGCCCTTACAGGGGTTAGACGAGCAGTACTTC.

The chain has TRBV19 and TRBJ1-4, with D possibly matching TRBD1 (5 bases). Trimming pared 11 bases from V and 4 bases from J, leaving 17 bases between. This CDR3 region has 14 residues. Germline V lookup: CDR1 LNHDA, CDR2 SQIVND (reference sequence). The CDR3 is CASASGQGNEKLFF. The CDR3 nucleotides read TGTGCCTCCGCATCCGGGCAGGGTAATGAAAAACTGTTTTTT.

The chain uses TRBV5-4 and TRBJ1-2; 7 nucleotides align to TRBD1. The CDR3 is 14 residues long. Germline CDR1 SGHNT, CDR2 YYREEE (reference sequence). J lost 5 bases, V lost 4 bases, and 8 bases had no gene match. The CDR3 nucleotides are TGTGCCAGCAGCGATGGGACAGCCACATATGGCTACACCTTC. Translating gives CASSDGTATYGYTF.

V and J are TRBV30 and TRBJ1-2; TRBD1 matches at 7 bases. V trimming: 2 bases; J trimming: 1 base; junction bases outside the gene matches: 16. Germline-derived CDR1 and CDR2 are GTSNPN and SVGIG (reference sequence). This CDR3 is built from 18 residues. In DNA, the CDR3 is TGTGCCTGGAGTCAGCATAACCGGGACAGCCTTTTTAACTATGGCTACACCTTC. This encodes CAWSQHNRDSLFNYGYTF.